Following are 13 T cell receptor beta chains from one sample sequenced in a study of blood T cell repertoires in COVID-19. Some clones are missing from TCRdb's copy, which holds only in-frame ones; the method was immunoSEQ multiplex PCR. Of roughly 320,000 clones listed, under 90% are singletons. What was sequenced was peripheral blood. These receptors all come from a woman in her 30s with COVID-19, enrolled during active disease.

The chain links TRBV10-3 to TRBJ2-2; weak D call: TRBD1 (6 bases). Per germline, CDR1 ENHRY and CDR2 SYGVKD. Trimming removed 7 bases from V and 5 bases from J, with 14 bases in between. The CDR3 sequence is 14 residues long. The CDR3 sequence: CAITQGLNTGELFF. The CDR3 coding sequence is TGTGCCATCACCCAGGGGTTGAATACCGGGGAGCTGTTTTTT.

The chain recombines TRBV9 with TRBJ1-5, with D hard to call. This CDR3 is 13 amino acids long. Germline loops: CDR1 SGDLS, CDR2 YYNGEE. Deletions cut 3 bases from V and 4 bases from J, with 8 bases between. CDR3 nucleotides: TGTGCCAGCAGCGCTGACTGGAATCAGCCCCAGCATTTT. This gives the protein CASSADWNQPQHF.

The rearrangement links TRBV25-1 to TRBJ1-5; perhaps TRBD1 as D (6 bases). Deletions cut 5 bases from V and 4 bases from J, with 15 bases between. CDR1 is MGHDK and CDR2 is SYGVNS in the germline V gene. CDR3 length: 15 residues. Here the CDR3 DNA reads TGTGCCAGCAGTAAACAGGGTCTTAAGAATCAGCCCCAGCATTTT. It specifies CASSKQGLKNQPQHF.

Here the CDR3 DNA reads TGCGCCAGCAGCCAAGAGTCGAGGAGCACTGAAGCTTTCTTT. Protein product: CASSQESRSTEAFF. The J gene is TRBJ1-1, the V gene TRBV4-1; D unresolved. V was trimmed by 0 bases and J by 4 bases, leaving 9 bases between them. Germline V gene lookup returns CDR1 MGHRA and CDR2 YSYEKL. This CDR3 contains 14 residues.

The chain has TRBV7-2 and TRBJ1-4, with 7 bases lining up with TRBD1. The germline CDR1 and CDR2 sequences are SGHTA and FQGNSA. V shed 5 bases, J shed 8 bases, and the junction held 14 bases outside the gene matches. CDR3 length: 16 amino acids. As DNA, the CDR3 is TGTGCCAGCAGCACACAACAGGGGCGCCTTAGGGAAAAACTGTTTTTT. It yields the protein CASSTQQGRLREKLFF. Full variable domain (missing parts from reference TRBV7-2 and TRBJ1-4): GAGVSQSPSNKVTEKGKDVELRCDPISGHTALYWYRQSLGQGLEFLIYFQGNSAPDKSGLPSDRFSAERTGGSVSTLTIQRTQQEDSAVYLCASSTQQGRLREKLFFGSGTQLSVL.

The rearrangement joins TRBV28 to TRBJ1-3; D uncertain. There are 12 residues in the CDR3. V dropped 5 bases and J dropped 7 bases, with 9 bases sitting between them. Germline CDR1 reads MDHEN; CDR2 reads SYDVKM. The CDR3 sequence: CASSTDDNTIYF. The CDR3 coding sequence is TGTGCCAGCAGTACTGATGATAACACCATATATTTT.

This rearrangement joins TRBV4-1 to TRBJ2-5, with 7 bases lining up with TRBD1. The junction had 0 bases not matched to a gene; V was cut back by 0 bases and J by 2 bases. The CDR3 extends over 14 amino acids. Germline assignment: CDR1 MGHRA and CDR2 YSYEKL. The CDR3 reads CASSQDRGQETQYF. The CDR3 coding sequence is TGCGCCAGCAGCCAAGACAGGGGGCAAGAGACCCAGTACTTC.

The V and J genes are TRBV28 and TRBJ1-5; 9 bases align to TRBD1. This CDR3 is built from 16 residues. Germline V gene data show CDR1 as MDHEN and CDR2 as SYDVKM. J gave up 7 bases and V 5 bases, and 12 bases lay outside the gene matches. The DNA for the CDR3 is TGTGCCAGCAGTATCCACCGGGACAGGGTACTCCAGCCCCAGCATTTT. Translating it yields CASSIHRDRVLQPQHF. Full variable domain (missing parts from reference TRBV28 and TRBJ1-5): DVKVTQSSRYLVKRTGEKVFLECVQDMDHENMFWYRQDPGLGLRLIYFSYDVKMKEKGDIPEGYSVSREKKERFSLILESASTNQTSMYLCASSIHRDRVLQPQHFGDGTRLSIL.

The gene calls are TRBV13 and TRBJ2-3; 7 nucleotides align to TRBD2. The germline CDR1 and CDR2 sequences are PRHDT and FYEKMQ (reference sequence). V lost 4 bases, J lost 1 base, and 5 bases stayed unmatched. The CDR3 totals 15 residues. CDR3 sequence (DNA): TGTGCCAGCAGCTCCCGGACTAGGGGCACAGATACGCAGTATTTT. This translates into CASSSRTRGTDTQYF.

V gene TRBV3-1 (or the pseudogene TRBV3-2) combines with J gene TRBJ1-4; D remains unclear. V was trimmed by 1 base and J by 1 base, leaving 4 bases between them. Germline V gene sequence: CDR1 LGHDT, CDR2 YNNKEL (reference sequence). The CDR3 runs 14 residues. This CDR3 reads CASSQGGTNEKLFF. In DNA, the CDR3 is TGTGCCAGCAGCCAAGGCGGAACTAATGAAAAACTGTTTTTT.

The V and J genes are TRBV7-2 and TRBJ2-3; D may be TRBD2 (6 bases). Germline CDR1 and CDR2: SGHTA and FQGNSA. The CDR3 covers 15 residues. V was clipped by 5 bases and J by 2 bases, with 14 bases between them. The CDR3: CASSLRDLNTDTQYF. CDR3 coding DNA: TGTGCCAGCAGCCTACGGGACTTAAACACAGATACGCAGTATTTT. The full variable domain, rest sourced from reference TRBV7-2 and TRBJ2-3, is GAGVSQSPSNKVTEKGKDVELRCDPISGHTALYWYRQSLGQGLEFLIYFQGNSAPDKSGLPSDRFSAERTGGSVSTLTIQRTQQEDSAVYLCASSLRDLNTDTQYFGPGTRLTVL.

CDR3 region: CASSRGTSAGANYGYTF. Written as DNA, the CDR3 is TGTGCCAGCAGCCGGGGGACATCGGCGGGGGCTAACTATGGCTACACCTTC. The chain is built from TRBV3-1 (or the pseudogene TRBV3-2) and TRBJ1-2; tentatively, D is TRBD1 (6 bases). This CDR3 spans 17 amino acids. Germline assignment: CDR1 LGHDT and CDR2 YNNKEL (reference sequence). V was shortened by 4 bases and J by 0 bases, with 18 bases between the two germline ends.

The rearrangement uses TRBV6-6 and TRBJ2-7, with TRBD2 as a possible D gene (6 bases). CDR3 length equals 13 residues. With 8 bases removed from V and 4 bases from J, the gap between germline ends came to 15 bases. The germline gives CDR1 MNHNY, CDR2 SVGAGI (reference sequence). CDR3 protein: CASCPGLHYEQYV. The CDR3 nucleotides are TGTGCCAGCTGCCCGGGACTCCATTACGAGCAGTACGTC.